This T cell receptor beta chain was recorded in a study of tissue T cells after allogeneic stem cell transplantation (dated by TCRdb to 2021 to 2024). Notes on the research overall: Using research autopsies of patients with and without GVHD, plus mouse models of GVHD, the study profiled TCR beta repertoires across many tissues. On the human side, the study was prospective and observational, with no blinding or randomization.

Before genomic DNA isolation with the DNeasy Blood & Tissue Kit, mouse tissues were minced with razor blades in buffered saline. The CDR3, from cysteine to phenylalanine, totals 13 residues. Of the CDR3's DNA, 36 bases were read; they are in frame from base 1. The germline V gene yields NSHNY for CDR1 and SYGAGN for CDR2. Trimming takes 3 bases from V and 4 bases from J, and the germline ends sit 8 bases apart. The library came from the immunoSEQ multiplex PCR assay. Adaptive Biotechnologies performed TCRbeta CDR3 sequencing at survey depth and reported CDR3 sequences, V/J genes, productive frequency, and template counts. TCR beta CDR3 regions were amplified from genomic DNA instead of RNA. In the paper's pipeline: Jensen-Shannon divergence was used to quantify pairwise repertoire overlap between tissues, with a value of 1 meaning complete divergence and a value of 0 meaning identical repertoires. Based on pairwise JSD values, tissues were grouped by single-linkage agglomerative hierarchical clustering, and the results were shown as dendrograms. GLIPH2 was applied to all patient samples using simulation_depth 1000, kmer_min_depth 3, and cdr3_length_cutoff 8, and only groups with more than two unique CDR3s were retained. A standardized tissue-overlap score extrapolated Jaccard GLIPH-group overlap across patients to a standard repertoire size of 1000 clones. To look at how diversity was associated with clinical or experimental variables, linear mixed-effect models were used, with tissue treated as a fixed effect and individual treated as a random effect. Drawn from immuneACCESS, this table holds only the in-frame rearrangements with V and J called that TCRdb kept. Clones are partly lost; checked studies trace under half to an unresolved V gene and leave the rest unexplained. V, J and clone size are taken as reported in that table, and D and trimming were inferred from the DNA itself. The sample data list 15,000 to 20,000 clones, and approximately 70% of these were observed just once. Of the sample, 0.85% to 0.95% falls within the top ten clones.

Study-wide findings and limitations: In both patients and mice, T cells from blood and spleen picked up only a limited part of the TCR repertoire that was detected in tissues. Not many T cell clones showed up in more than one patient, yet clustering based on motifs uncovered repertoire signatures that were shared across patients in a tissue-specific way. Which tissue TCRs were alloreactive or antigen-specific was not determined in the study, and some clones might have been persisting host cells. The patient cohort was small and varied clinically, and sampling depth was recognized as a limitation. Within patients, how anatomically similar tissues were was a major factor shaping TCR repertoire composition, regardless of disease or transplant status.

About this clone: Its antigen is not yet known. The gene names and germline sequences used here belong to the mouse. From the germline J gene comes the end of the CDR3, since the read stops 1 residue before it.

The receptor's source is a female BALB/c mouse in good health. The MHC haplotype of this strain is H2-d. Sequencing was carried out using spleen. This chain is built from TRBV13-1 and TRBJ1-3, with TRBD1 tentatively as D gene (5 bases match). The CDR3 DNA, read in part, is TGTGCCAGCAGTGTGGGGGTCGGAAATACGCTCTAT. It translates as CASSVGVGNTLY. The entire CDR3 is CASSVGVGNTLYF.